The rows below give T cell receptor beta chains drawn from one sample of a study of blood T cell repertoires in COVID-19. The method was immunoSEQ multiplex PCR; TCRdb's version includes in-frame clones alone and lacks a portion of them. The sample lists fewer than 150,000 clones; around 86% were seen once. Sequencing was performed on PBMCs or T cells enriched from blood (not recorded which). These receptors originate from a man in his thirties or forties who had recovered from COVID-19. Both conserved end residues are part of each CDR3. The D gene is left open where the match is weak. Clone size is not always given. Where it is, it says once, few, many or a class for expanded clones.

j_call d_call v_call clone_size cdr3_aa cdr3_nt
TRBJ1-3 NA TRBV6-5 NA CASRLGQYSGNTIYF TGTGCCAGTCGGCTCGGACAGTACTCTGGAAACACCATATATTTT
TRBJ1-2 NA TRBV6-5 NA CASSSDTGTYGYTF TGTGCCAGCAGTTCTGATACAGGGACCTATGGCTACACCTTC
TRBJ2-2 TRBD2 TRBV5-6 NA CASVAGVNTGELFF TGTGCCAGCGTAGCGGGGGTTAACACCGGGGAGCTGTTTTTT
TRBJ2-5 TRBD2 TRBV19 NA CASSSTWKRGGLMQETQYF TGTGCCAGTAGTTCCACCTGGAAGCGGGGGGGCCTTATGCAAGAGACCCAGTACTTC
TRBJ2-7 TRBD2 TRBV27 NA CASSLSGAGYYEQYF TGTGCCAGCAGTCTAAGCGGGGCGGGCTACTACGAGCAGTACTTC
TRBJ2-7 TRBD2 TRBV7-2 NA CASSPLAGELFSEQYF TGTGCCAGCAGCCCGTTAGCGGGAGAGTTATTTAGCGAGCAGTACTTC
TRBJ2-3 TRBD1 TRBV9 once CASSLRGPNTDTQYF TGTGCCAGCAGCCTAAGGGGGCCGAACACAGATACGCAGTATTTT
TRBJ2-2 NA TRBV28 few CASIRGNTGELFF TGTGCCAGCATAAGGGGAAACACCGGGGAGCTGTTTTTT
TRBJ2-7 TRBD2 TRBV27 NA CASTFRGGSNEQYF TGTGCCAGCACCTTCCGAGGCGGGAGTAACGAGCAGTACTTC
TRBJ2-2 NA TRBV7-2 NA CASSVTRPGELFF TGTGCCAGCAGCGTGACTAGACCCGGGGAGCTGTTTTTT
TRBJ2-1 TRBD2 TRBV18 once CASSPSGASAYNEQFF TGTGCCAGCTCACCAAGCGGGGCTTCGGCCTACAATGAGCAGTTCTTC
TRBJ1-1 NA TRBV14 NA CASSQEVVMVRMNTEAFF TGTGCCAGCAGCCAAGAGGTAGTCATGGTCCGAATGAACACTGAAGCTTTCTTT
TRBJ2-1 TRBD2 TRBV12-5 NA CASGLGTSGYNEQFF TGTGCTAGTGGTTTGGGGACTAGCGGCTACAATGAGCAGTTCTTC
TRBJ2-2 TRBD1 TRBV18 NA CASSPMTGSNTGELFF TGTGCCAGCTCACCGATGACAGGGTCTAACACCGGGGAGCTGTTTTTT
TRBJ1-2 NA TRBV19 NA CASSIRVNYGYTF TGTGCCAGTAGTATACGGGTTAACTATGGCTACACCTTC
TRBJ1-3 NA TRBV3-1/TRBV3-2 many CASSEDSTGNTIYF TGTGCCAGCAGCGAAGACAGTACCGGAAACACCATATATTTT
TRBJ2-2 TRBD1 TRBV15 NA CATSRDLKGQGRIGELFF TGTGCCACCAGCAGAGATCTGAAGGGACAGGGAAGGATCGGGGAGCTGTTTTTT
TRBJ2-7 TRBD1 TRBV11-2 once CASSFSQGAFEQYF TGTGCCAGCAGCTTTTCCCAGGGGGCGTTTGAGCAGTACTTC
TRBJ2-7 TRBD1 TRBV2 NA CASSEGTGRVYEQYF TGTGCCAGCAGTGAGGGGACAGGACGGGTCTACGAGCAGTACTTC
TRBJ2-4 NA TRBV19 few CASSLGFSNIQYF TGTGCCAGTAGTTTAGGGTTTAGTAACATTCAGTACTTC
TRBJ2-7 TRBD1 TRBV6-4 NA CASSDQTGPIYEQYF TGTGCCAGCAGTGATCAGACAGGGCCTATCTACGAGCAGTACTTC
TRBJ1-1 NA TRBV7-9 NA CASSSTALNTEAFF TGTGCCAGCAGCTCGACAGCTTTGAACACTGAAGCTTTCTTT
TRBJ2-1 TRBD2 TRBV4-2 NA CASSQETSGNPKQFF TGTGCCAGCAGCCAAGAGACTAGCGGGAATCCGAAGCAGTTCTTC
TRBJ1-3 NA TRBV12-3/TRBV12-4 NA CASRDMTGNTIYF TGTGCCAGCAGGGACATGACTGGGAACACCATATATTTT
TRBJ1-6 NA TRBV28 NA CASSLEGGRGSPLHF TGTGCCAGCAGTTTGGAGGGAGGTAGAGGATCACCCCTCCACTTT
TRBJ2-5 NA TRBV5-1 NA CASSPPEETQYF TGCGCCAGCAGCCCGCCAGAAGAGACCCAGTACTTC
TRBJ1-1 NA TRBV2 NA CASRATGSNTEAFF TGTGCCAGCAGAGCTACAGGGTCGAACACTGAAGCTTTCTTT
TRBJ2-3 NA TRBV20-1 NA CSASRQAFTDTQYF TGCAGTGCTAGTAGGCAGGCCTTCACAGATACGCAGTATTTT
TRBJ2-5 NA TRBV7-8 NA CASSPDGGAYETQYF TGTGCCAGCAGCCCCGACGGGGGTGCGTATGAGACCCAGTACTTC
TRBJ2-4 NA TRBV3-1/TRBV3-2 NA CASSPRDGASAKDF TGTGCCAGCAGCCCCCGGGATGGGGCTAGCGCAAAGGACTTC
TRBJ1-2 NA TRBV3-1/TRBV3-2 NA CASSQDRGAGGYTF TGTGCCAGCAGCCAAGACCGGGGGGCGGGCGGCTACACCTTC
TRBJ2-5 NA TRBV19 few CASSWQGGGETQYF TGTGCCAGTAGTTGGCAGGGTGGCGGAGAGACCCAGTACTTC
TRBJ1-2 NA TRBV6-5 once CASSYTSAGVNYGYTF TGTGCCAGCAGTTACACCAGTGCAGGGGTTAACTATGGCTACACCTTC
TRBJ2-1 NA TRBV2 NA CASGGSSYNEQFF TGTGCCAGCGGGGGGAGCTCCTACAATGAGCAGTTCTTC
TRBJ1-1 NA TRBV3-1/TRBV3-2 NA CASSQDGGGTEAFF TGTGCCAGCAGCCAAGACGGCGGCGGGACTGAAGCTTTCTTT
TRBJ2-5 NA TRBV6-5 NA CASSSGGPLETQYF TGTGCCAGCAGTAGCGGAGGCCCCCTAGAGACCCAGTACTTC
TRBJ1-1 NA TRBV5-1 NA CASSLQTMNTEAFF TGCGCCAGCAGCTTGCAGACAATGAACACTGAAGCTTTCTTT
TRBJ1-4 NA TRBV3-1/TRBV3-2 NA CASSLTQNRVELFF TGTGCCAGCAGCCTTACCCAAAACAGGGTCGAACTGTTTTTT
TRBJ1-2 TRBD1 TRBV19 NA CASSPQGHGDGYTF TGTGCCAGTAGCCCACAGGGGCATGGGGATGGCTACACCTTC
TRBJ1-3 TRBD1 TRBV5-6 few CASSLAGGSGNTIYF TGTGCCAGCAGCTTGGCAGGGGGCTCTGGAAACACCATATATTTT
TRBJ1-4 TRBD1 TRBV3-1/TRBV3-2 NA CASSQQGQGFTNEKLFF TGTGCCAGCAGCCAACAGGGACAGGGGTTTACTAATGAAAAACTGTTTTTT
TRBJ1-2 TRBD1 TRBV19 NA CASSPNLGQGYGYTF TGTGCCAGTAGCCCCAACCTGGGACAGGGCTATGGCTACACCTTC
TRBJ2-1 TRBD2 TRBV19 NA CASSIDRLAGHNEQFF TGTGCCAGTAGTATAGATCGTCTAGCGGGGCACAATGAGCAGTTCTTC
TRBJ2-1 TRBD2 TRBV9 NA CASSVVGLADYNEQFF TGTGCCAGCAGCGTTGTGGGACTAGCGGACTACAATGAGCAGTTCTTC